This T cell receptor beta chain stems from a study of blood T cells in healthy people across ages. Then a second PCR, running roughly 7 to 12 cycles, was carried out with a sample-barcoded 5' primer and a J-beta primer mix. One entry per CDR3 protein, called by TCRdb with MiXCR from the 5' RACE reads. The sample has some 940,000 distinct CDR3 sequences; about 27% are singletons. At least ten counts were recorded for this clonotype. Each donor gave around 9.6 milliliters of peripheral blood. V was cut by 8 bases and J by 3 bases, with 19 bases left in between. CDR1 is LNHDA and CDR2 is SQIVND in the germline V gene (reference sequence). The CDR3 runs to 15 residues. The same data also went into a second study, on T cells of mothers and their children. Per that paper: The data showed no persistent microchimeric T cell clones.

The chain employs TRBV19 and TRBJ1-2; D may be TRBD1 (6 bases). The receptor was derived from a woman aged 40 to 55 in good health. The sample taken for sequencing was blood. This chain's CDR3 is CASRPRTDRYYGYTF. In DNA, the CDR3 is TGTGCCAGTCGCCCCCGGACAGACCGTTACTATGGCTACACCTTC.